The clone carrying this T cell receptor beta chain occurred a few times. Its antigen is currently unknown. Sequence at one end of the junction differs from germline and may be a read error. The CDR3 has 15 amino acids. The data are from a study of early T cells in non-severe SARS-CoV-2 infection. At the level of the study: Chains were unpaired, as sequencing was done on bulk RNA from unsorted whole blood.

Individual cDNA molecules received unique molecular identifiers during library preparation. MiXCR, run by TCRdb on the 5' RACE reads, gives a single entry per CDR3 protein. The data show some 64,000 distinct CDR3 sequences, approximately 9.2% seen once. Points from the study as a whole: VDJdb matching skewed toward anti-spike CD8 responses, missing private and CD4 specificities.

The sequence came from an adult who was a healthcare worker with PCR-confirmed SARS-CoV-2 infection or an uninfected control (not recorded which). The chain links TRBV12-3 or TRBV12-4 to TRBJ2-3; a possible D gene is TRBD2 (6 bases). Sequences were derived from whole blood, sampled at baseline. The CDR3 DNA follows: TGTGCCAGCAGTTTAGCGAGAGGGACGGGAGAGAGCCCTGATTTT. It is translated as CASSLARGTGESPDF.